The 21 T cell receptor beta chains reported below all come from one sample, sequenced in a study of tumor-infiltrating lymphocytes in primary liver carcinoma. Co-extraction of both nucleic acids (RNA and DNA) used roughly 18-32 mg of unsorted bulk tissue. Total RNA amounting to roughly 450 ng was the source from which TCR beta cDNA was made with a constant-region primer. Construction of TCR beta libraries relied on three successive nested multiplex PCR rounds employing slightly modified ARM-PCR. Forward primers for TRBV1-TRBV30 and a C-beta reverse primer served the first two PCR rounds, at 10 cycles each. TCRdb called the multiplex PCR reads again in MiXCR, with one record for every CDR3 protein. The sample lists approximately 190,000 distinct CDR3 sequences, approximately 86% occurring once. Sequencing was carried out using tumor tissue from primary liver carcinoma. The origin of the receptors is a man aged 35 to 55 with primary liver carcinoma and hepatitis B virus infection.

Remarks on this clonotype: The junction shows a germline mismatch at one end, possibly a read error. V and J are TRBV10-3 and TRBJ1-1, with D possibly matching TRBD1 (5 bases). Germline V gene lookup returns CDR1 ENHRY and CDR2 SYGVKD. CDR3 length: 12 amino acids. The CDR3 DNA reads TGTGTCAGCCGGGACTGGGGCACTGAGGCTTTCTTT. It yields the protein CVSRDWGTEAFF.

The chain is built from TRBV6-5 and TRBJ1-2; the D gene is possibly TRBD1 (6 bases). Germline V gives CDR1 MNHEY, CDR2 SVGAGI. V lost 7 bases, J lost 5 bases, and 14 bases lay in between. The CDR3 is made up of 13 amino acids. The CDR3 DNA sequence: TGTGCCAGCATAGGGGACAAGATGTATGGCTACACCTTC. It codes for CASIGDKMYGYTF.

As concerns this clonotype: This may stem from a read error, because a much larger clone lies one nucleotide away. The rearrangement uses TRBV6-4 and TRBJ2-5; 7 nucleotides align to TRBD2. Germline V gene sequence: CDR1 MRHNA, CDR2 SNTAGT. The CDR3 has 13 residues. After removal of 8 bases from V and 7 bases from J, the junction contained 10 bases not matched to a gene. The CDR3 here is CASCSSTGGTQYF. CDR3 nucleotides: TGTGCCAGCTGTAGCTCAACGGGGGGGACCCAGTACTTC.

The V and J genes are TRBV24-1 and TRBJ2-1; 9 bases map to TRBD2. Germline assignment: CDR1 KGHDR and CDR2 SFDVKD. This CDR3 has 18 amino acids. The trim removed 5 bases at V and 11 bases at J, leaving 21 bases unmatched. The chain's CDR3 is CATSGKGASGLAGEKQFF. The CDR3, as DNA: TGTGCCACCAGTGGGAAAGGCGCTTCGGGATTAGCGGGAGAAAAGCAGTTCTTC.

The V call is TRBV6-6, the J call TRBJ2-7, with 8 positions matching TRBD1. Trimming cost V 6 bases and J 4 bases; bases outside gene matches: 8. This CDR3 has 14 amino acids. Per germline, CDR1 MNHNY and CDR2 SVGAGI (reference sequence). The CDR3 bases are TGTGCCAGCAGCTCACCGGGACAGGCGTACGAGCAGTACTTC. It is translated as CASSSPGQAYEQYF.

Worth noting for this clonotype: The CDR3 end shows no conserved phenylalanine or tryptophan, and so a read error is likely. V is TRBV11-2 and J is TRBJ2-3; possibly TRBD1 for D (5 bases). The CDR3 is made up of 14 amino acids. Germline V CDR1 and CDR2: SGHAT, FQNNGV. The CDR3 reads CASGLNRQGDKQYL. The CDR3 DNA reads as TGTGCCAGCGGCTTAAACCGACAAGGGGATAAGCAGTATTTA.

Points on this clonotype: A read error may produce the germline difference seen at one junction end. The chain recombines TRBV4-3 with TRBJ2-1; D is uncertain. Germline loops: CDR1 LGHNA, CDR2 YSLEER. CDR3 size: 13 residues. CDR3 sequence (DNA): TGCGTCAGCAGCCAAGAGGAATGGGATGAGCAGTTCTTC. Translation gives CVSSQEEWDEQFF.

To note about this clonotype: Germline and junction disagree at one end, which may indicate a read error. V usage is TRBV6-5 and J usage is TRBJ1-6, with D unclear. This CDR3 spans 13 amino acids. Per germline, CDR1 MNHEY and CDR2 SVGAGI. Written as DNA, the CDR3 is TGTGTCAGCAGCCCTAAGCCGAATTCACCCCTCTACTTT. Translated: CVSSPKPNSPLYF.

At least ten counts were recorded for this clonotype. The chain joins TRBV6-2 or TRBV6-3 to TRBJ2-7; TRBD2 agrees at 11 bases. With 8 bases clipped from V and 0 bases from J, the junction kept 12 bases outside the gene matches. There are 17 residues in the CDR3. Germline loops: CDR1 MNHEY, CDR2 SVGEGT. DNA of the CDR3: TGTGCCAGCTGTAGCGGGAGGGAAGGAGATCTCTCCTACGAGCAGTACTTC. It encodes CASCSGREGDLSYEQYF.

With regard to this clonotype: Given the absence of the conserved phenylalanine or tryptophan at the CDR3 end, a read error is likely. V and J are TRBV11-1 and TRBJ2-1; 10 nucleotides match TRBD2. V lost 0 bases and J lost 7; bases outside the gene matches: 6. The CDR3 has 16 amino acids. From germline, CDR1 is SGHAT and CDR2 FQDESV (reference sequence). Written as DNA, the CDR3 is TGTGCCAGCAGCTTAGCTAAGCGGGGGGGCTATAATGAGCAGTTCATC. It translates to CASSLAKRGGYNEQFI.

Comment on this clonotype: The junction departs from the called germline gene at one end, perhaps through a read error. The chain is built from TRBV6-2 or TRBV6-3 and TRBJ2-1; TRBD2 agrees at 10 bases. The CDR3 contains 15 residues. Germline CDR1 MNHEY, CDR2 SVGEGT. The CDR3 nucleotides read TGTGCCAGCGGTTGGACTAGCGGCTCCTACAATAAGCAGTTCTTC. Its protein product is CASGWTSGSYNKQFF.

Comment on this clonotype: A much larger clone lies a single base off, so this may be a read error. The CDR3 protein is CTSSPQRPEGTYEQYF. The CDR3 DNA reads TGTACCAGCTCCCCCCAGAGACCCGAAGGCACCTACGAGCAGTACTTC. The chain employs TRBV13 and TRBJ2-7, with D unresolved. Germline lookup yields CDR1 PRHDT and CDR2 FYEKMQ (reference sequence). The CDR3 has 16 residues.

This clonotype was seen a few times. A much larger clone differs from this one at a single base, so this may be a read error. V usage is TRBV6-1 and J usage is TRBJ1-1, with a weak D call TRBD1 (5 bases). Germline CDR1 is MNHNS and CDR2 is SASEGT. The CDR3 totals 13 residues. DNA for the CDR3: TGTGCCAACAGTGACAGCTTGAACACTGAAGCTTTCTTT. Its translation is CANSDSLNTEAFF.

Comment on this clonotype: The germline gene is not matched at one end of the junction; a read error may be the cause. This chain uses TRBV12-3 or TRBV12-4 with TRBJ2-7; a possible D gene is TRBD2 (5 bases). The CDR3 totals 12 residues. This chain's CDR3 is CASSRGGLEQYF. The CDR3 bases are TGTGCCAGCAGTCGCGGAGGCCTCGAGCAGTATTTC.

The genes are TRBV11-1 and TRBJ2-4; TRBD2 matches 7 bases. Trimming at V came to 3 bases and at J to 2 bases, leaving 10 bases not matched to a gene. Germline CDR1 SGHAT, CDR2 FQDESV (reference sequence). This CDR3 region has 17 residues. CDR3 region: CASSFHATSETKNIQYF. CDR3 nucleotide sequence: TGTGCCAGCAGCTTTCACGCAACTAGCGAGACCAAAAACATTCAGTACTTC.

Regarding this clonotype: Sequence at one end of the junction differs from germline and may be a read error. The chain joins TRBV14 to TRBJ1-1; D possibly corresponds to TRBD1 (5 bases). The CDR3 is made up of 13 amino acids. Germline V CDR1 and CDR2: SGHDN, FVKESK. The CDR3 reads CASSQGRGIEVFF. DNA for the CDR3: TGTGCCAGCAGCCAAGGACGGGGGATAGAAGTTTTCTTT.

V and J are TRBV6-1 and TRBJ2-3; no firm D call. The CDR3 consists of 13 residues. Germline values: CDR1 MNHNS, CDR2 SASEGT. The CDR3 loop reads CTITSGYTDTQYF. The CDR3 nucleotides read TGTACCATCACATCGGGTTACACAGATACGCAGTATTTT.

The CDR3 sequence: CSVLLGWGINTEAFF. The CDR3 DNA follows: TGCAGCGTTCTTCTGGGGTGGGGGATCAACACTGAAGCTTTCTTT. The chain combines TRBV29-1 with TRBJ1-1; a possible D gene is TRBD1 (5 bases). This CDR3 comprises 15 residues. Trimming removed 5 bases from V and 2 bases from J, with 18 bases in between. The germline V gene encodes CDR1 SQVTM and CDR2 ANQGSEA.

As concerns this clonotype: One end of the junction is discordant with germline, which a read error may explain. The rearrangement uses TRBV6-1 and TRBJ1-2; D not resolved. This CDR3 comprises 13 residues. Germline V gene lookup returns CDR1 MNHNS and CDR2 SASEGT. CDR3 sequence: CASRERGSYGYTF. Written as DNA, the CDR3 is TGTGCCAGCAGGGAAAGAGGGAGCTATGGCTACACCTTT.

This clonotype was detected only a few times. At one end the junction does not follow the germline gene, possibly because of a read error. The chain combines TRBV29-1 with TRBJ2-7; tentative D call: TRBD1 (6 bases). Germline assignment: CDR1 SQVTM and CDR2 ANQGSEA. The CDR3 runs to 13 residues. CDR3 protein: CNIDTGYVDEQYF. CDR3 in DNA: TGTAACATCGATACAGGGTATGTCGACGAGCAGTACTTC.

The V gene is TRBV6-5, the J gene TRBJ2-6; D is undetermined. The CDR3 runs 16 residues. Germline CDR1 MNHEY, CDR2 SVGAGI. V was pared by 0 bases and J by 6 bases, with 12 bases between. The CDR3 is CASSYSLTAEANVLTF. The CDR3 bases are TGTGCCAGCAGTTACTCCCTAACGGCTGAGGCCAACGTCCTGACTTTC.